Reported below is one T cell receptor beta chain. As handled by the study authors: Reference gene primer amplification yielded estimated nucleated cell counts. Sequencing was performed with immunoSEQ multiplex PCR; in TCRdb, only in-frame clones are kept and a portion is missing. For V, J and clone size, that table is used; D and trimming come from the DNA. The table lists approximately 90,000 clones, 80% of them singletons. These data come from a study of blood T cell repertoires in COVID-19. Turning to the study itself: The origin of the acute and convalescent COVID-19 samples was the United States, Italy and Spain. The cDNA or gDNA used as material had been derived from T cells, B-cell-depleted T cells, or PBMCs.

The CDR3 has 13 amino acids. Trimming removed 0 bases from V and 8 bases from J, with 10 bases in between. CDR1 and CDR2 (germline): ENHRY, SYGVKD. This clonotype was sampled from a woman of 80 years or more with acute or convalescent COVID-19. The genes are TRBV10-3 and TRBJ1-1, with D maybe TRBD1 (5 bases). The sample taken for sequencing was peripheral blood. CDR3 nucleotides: TGTGCCATCAGTGAGTCCGGGGGGAGAGAAGCTTTCTTT. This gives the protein CAISESGGREAFF.